Listed here is a single T cell receptor (beta chain). The antigen remains unidentified. V was cut by 3 bases and J by 5 bases, with 7 bases left in between. In germline, CDR1 is DFQATT, CDR2 SNEGSKA (reference sequence). The CDR3 is made up of 11 amino acids. The sample comes from a study of T cells in Graves' hyperthyroidism and ophthalmopathy. The study, taken as a whole, reports: Most expanded thyroid clonotypes above 0.001 also appeared in blood. Model predictions of ophthalmopathy came a median 6.5 months before onset. Separating ophthalmopathy from stable hyperthyroidism was achieved by a 13 V-J model.

The CDR3 regions of TCR beta were amplified from RNA transcripts. An initial round of RT-PCR targeting the TCR CDR3 relied on the HTBI primer set. TCRdb recomputed calls from the multiplex PCR reads with MiXCR, one row per CDR3 protein. The repertoire holds fewer than 350,000 distinct CDR3 sequences, with roughly 19% as singletons. The sequence was obtained from a man aged 50 to 59 with Graves' ophthalmopathy. V usage is TRBV20-1 and J usage is TRBJ2-5; D ambiguous. Sequenced material: blood. CDR3 in DNA: TGCAGTGCTAGTCCGGCGGAGACCCAGTACTTC. Translated: CSASPAETQYF.